This TCR beta chain emerged from a study of blood T cell repertoires in COVID-19. About the study: Sites in the United States, Italy and Spain provided acute and convalescent COVID-19 samples. In each case, the material was cDNA or gDNA derived from T cells, B-cell-depleted T cells, or PBMCs.

Authors' analysis steps: Using reference gene primer amplification, nucleated cell counts were estimated. Measured with immunoSEQ multiplex PCR; TCRdb has only the in-frame clones, and not every one. D and trimming come from the DNA, and the V and J calls and clone size come from that table. The table lists some 150,000 clones, around 78% of them singletons. Trimming at V came to 4 bases and at J to 5 bases, leaving 6 bases not matched to a gene. CDR3 size: 15 residues. Per germline, CDR1 SGHNT and CDR2 YYREEE (reference sequence). The source is a woman older than 75 with active or convalescent COVID-19. The chain is built from TRBV5-4 and TRBJ2-1; 10 bases are a match to TRBD2. What was sequenced was peripheral blood. CDR3 protein: CASSPGLAPNNEQFF. Written as DNA, the CDR3 is TGTGCCAGCAGCCCGGGACTAGCGCCTAACAATGAGCAGTTCTTC.